These 30 T cell receptor beta chains originate from one sample sequenced in a study of blood T cell repertoires in COVID-19. Method: immunoSEQ multiplex PCR; TCRdb's copy keeps in-frame clones and lacks some. The sample has some 220,000 clones; approximately 80% are singletons. The sample was peripheral blood. The receptors were sampled from a human donor in a cohort sampled during active COVID-19.

The rearrangement joins TRBV3-1 (or the pseudogene TRBV3-2) to TRBJ2-2, with 7 bases identical to TRBD1. The V segment lost 1 base and the J segment 5 bases; nucleotides outside the gene matches: 4. This CDR3 region has 15 residues. Germline V CDR1 and CDR2: LGHDT, YNNKEL (reference sequence). The CDR3 protein is CASSQGGTVTGELFF. In DNA, the CDR3 is TGTGCCAGCAGCCAAGGGGGGACAGTGACCGGGGAGCTGTTTTTT.

This clone was seen many times. This chain connects TRBV19 to TRBJ1-6, with no clear D. The CDR3 runs to 14 residues. Germline CDR1 is LNHDA and CDR2 is SQIVND (reference sequence). Trimming took off 3 bases at V and 5 bases at J, with 8 bases between the two ends. The CDR3: CASSIWLNNSPLHF. The CDR3, as DNA: TGTGCCAGTAGTATTTGGCTTAATAATTCACCCCTCCACTTT.

The rearrangement joins TRBV28 to TRBJ1-6; 7 nucleotides agree with TRBD1. The V and J ends lost 6 bases and 2 bases, in that order; junction bases with no gene match: 7. CDR3 size: 16 residues. Per germline, CDR1 MDHEN and CDR2 SYDVKM. CDR3 DNA: TGTGCCAGCAGCCCTTACAGGGGCACCTATAATTCACCCCTCCACTTT. As protein: CASSPYRGTYNSPLHF.

This chain uses TRBV5-1 with TRBJ1-6; D perhaps matches TRBD1 (5 bases). V was shortened by 4 bases and J by 9 bases, with 17 bases between the two germline ends. Germline values: CDR1 SGHRS, CDR2 YFSETQ. There are 15 residues in the CDR3. CDR3 sequence: CASSTGRGLSSPLHF. As DNA, the CDR3 is TGCGCCAGCAGCACAGGACGCGGTTTGAGTTCACCCCTCCACTTT.

The V gene is TRBV6-6, the J gene TRBJ2-2, with 10 bases identical to TRBD1. Germline V gene sequence: CDR1 MNHNY, CDR2 SVGAGI (reference sequence). The V gene end was trimmed by 5 bases and the J gene end by 4 bases; junction bases not matched to a gene: 13. The CDR3 covers 18 residues. CDR3 in DNA: TGTGCCAGCAGTCACCCAAAGAGACAGGGGGCAGGCACCGGGGAGCTGTTTTTT. This sequence encodes CASSHPKRQGAGTGELFF.

This clone was observed once. The chain combines TRBV2 with TRBJ2-2, with D maybe TRBD2 (6 bases). CDR3 size: 14 residues. With 6 bases removed from V and 2 bases from J, the gap between germline ends came to 10 bases. Per germline, CDR1 SNHLY and CDR2 FYNNEI. The DNA for the CDR3 is TGTGCCAGCAGGGGGGGTCAAAACACCGGGGAGCTGTTTTTT. Translation gives CASRGGQNTGELFF.

The CDR3 is CASSFLQGASTDTQYF. The DNA for the CDR3 is TGTGCCAGCAGTTTTCTACAGGGGGCTAGCACAGATACGCAGTATTTT. The chain recombines TRBV28 with TRBJ2-3, with TRBD1 matching 9 bases. V lost 3 bases, J lost 0 bases, and 4 bases stayed unmatched. CDR3 length: 16 amino acids. Germline assignment: CDR1 MDHEN and CDR2 SYDVKM.

The J gene is TRBJ1-2, the V gene TRBV3-1 (or the pseudogene TRBV3-2); maybe TRBD1 (5 bases). The CDR3 length is 16 residues. The ends were cut back, 1 base at V and 7 bases at J, with 19 bases in the middle. Germline loops: CDR1 LGHDT, CDR2 YNNKEL (reference sequence). CDR3 sequence (DNA): TGTGCCAGCAGCCAAGGACAGAAGGGGTCAATTGGTGGCTACACCTTC. Protein product: CASSQGQKGSIGGYTF.

DNA of the CDR3: TGTGCCAGCAGGGGCCGACAGGGGCTCGGGCAGCCCCAGCATTTT. This gives the protein CASRGRQGLGQPQHF. This chain connects TRBV6-5 to TRBJ1-5, with 8 bases matching TRBD1. This CDR3 is 15 amino acids long. The J segment lost 7 bases and the V segment lost 6 bases, leaving 11 bases of the junction unmatched. Germline lookup yields CDR1 MNHEY and CDR2 SVGAGI.

The chain employs TRBV11-2 and TRBJ2-3; D is perhaps TRBD1 (6 bases). The CDR3 consists of 13 residues. Trimming shortened V by 4 bases and J by 2 bases, and 7 bases separated the two germline ends. The germline V gene has CDR1 SGHAT and CDR2 FQNNGV. CDR3 DNA sequence: TGTGCCAGCAGCTGGGGGCACACAGATACGCAGTATTTT. Encoded protein: CASSWGHTDTQYF. Using reference TRBV11-2 and TRBJ2-3 for the parts outside the CDR3, the full variable domain is EAGVAQSPRYKIIEKRQSVAFWCNPISGHATLYWYQQILGQGPKLLIQFQNNGVVDDSQLPKDRFSAERLKGVDSTLKIQPAKLEDSAVYLCASSWGHTDTQYFGPGTRLTVL.

This clone was seen a single time. J is TRBJ2-3 and V is TRBV7-6, with D maybe TRBD2 (5 bases). The CDR3 loop spans 15 amino acids. Trimming stripped 1 base from V and 6 bases from J, with 14 bases between. Germline lookup yields CDR1 SGHVS and CDR2 FNYEAQ. The CDR3 region has the DNA TGTGCCAGCAGCTTAGACTGGAGAGGGCGGGATACGCAGTATTTT. Translated: CASSLDWRGRDTQYF. The full variable domain, with the rest looked up from reference TRBV7-6 and TRBJ2-3, is GAGVSQSPRYKVTKRGQDVALRCDPISGHVSLYWYRQALGQGPEFLTYFNYEAQQDKSGLPNDRFSAERPEGSISTLTIQRTEQRDSAMYRCASSLDWRGRDTQYFGPGTRLTVL.

The rearrangement links TRBV7-9 to TRBJ2-7, with TRBD1 matching over 8 bases. The CDR3 length is 18 residues. The V and J ends lost 1 base and 3 bases, in that order; junction bases with no gene match: 14. Germline V gene lookup returns CDR1 SEHNR and CDR2 FQNEAQ (reference sequence). CDR3 in amino acids: CASSLEWAGGIFVYEQYF. CDR3 coding DNA: TGTGCCAGCAGCTTAGAGTGGGCAGGGGGCATCTTTGTCTACGAGCAGTACTTC.

About this clone itself: The same CDR3 arises from other DNA sequences in this sample as well. The chain recombines TRBV4-1 with TRBJ1-1; D is undetermined. CDR1 and CDR2 from the germline V gene are MGHRA and YSYEKL. The CDR3 spans 14 residues. Trimming took 1 base from V and 0 from J, leaving 6 bases between them. The CDR3 DNA sequence: TGCGCCAGCAGCCAAGGGCAGTTGAACACTGAAGCTTTCTTT. It specifies CASSQGQLNTEAFF.

The CDR3 region is CASSFQGSYEQYF. CDR3 nucleotide sequence: TGTGCCAGCAGCTTTCAGGGGTCCTACGAGCAGTACTTC. The gene calls are TRBV7-2 and TRBJ2-7; tentative D call: TRBD1 (6 bases). The CDR3 is 13 residues long. The V end lost 3 bases, the J end lost 1 base, and 7 bases lay between the germline ends. CDR1 and CDR2 (germline): SGHTA, FQGNSA.

The rearrangement uses TRBV5-1 and TRBJ2-3; 11 bases fit TRBD2. Germline V gives CDR1 SGHRS, CDR2 YFSETQ. This CDR3 has 17 amino acids. With V trimmed by 4 bases and J by 5 bases, 12 bases remained unmatched. CDR3 residues: CASSLTSTGTSGDTQYF. CDR3 DNA: TGCGCCAGCAGCCTGACAAGCACCGGGACTAGCGGAGATACGCAGTATTTT. The full variable domain, its missing parts supplied by reference TRBV5-1 and TRBJ2-3, is KAGVTQTPRYLIKTRGQQVTLSCSPISGHRSVSWYQQTPGQGLQFLFEYFSETQRNKGNFPGRFSGRQFSNSRSEMNVSTLELGDSALYLCASSLTSTGTSGDTQYFGPGTRLTVL.

The genes are TRBV11-3 and TRBJ2-2; tentatively, D is TRBD2 (6 bases). The CDR3 extends over 14 amino acids. Trimming cost V 5 bases and J 4 bases, with 11 bases left between them. CDR1 and CDR2 (germline): SGHNT, YENEEA. CDR3 bases: TGTGCCAGCAGCAGCGACGGGGGCACCGGGGAGCTGTTTTTT. As protein: CASSSDGGTGELFF. The full variable domain, completed using reference TRBV11-3 and TRBJ2-2, is EAGVVQSPRYKIIEKKQPVAFWCNPISGHNTLYWYLQNLGQGPELLIRYENEEAVDDSQLPKDRFSAERLKGVDSTLKIQPAELGDSAVYLCASSSDGGTGELFFGEGSRLTVL.

The chain couples TRBV13 to TRBJ1-1; the match to TRBD1 covers 10 bases. The CDR3 is made up of 14 amino acids. Germline V lookup: CDR1 PRHDT, CDR2 FYEKMQ (reference sequence). Losses at the gene ends were 3 bases for V and 3 bases for J; bases not matched to a gene: 1. As DNA, the CDR3 is TGTGCCAGCAGCTTCGGACAGGGGGACACTGAAGCTTTCTTT. Translating gives CASSFGQGDTEAFF.

This chain connects TRBV5-4 to TRBJ2-1; 8 nucleotides line up with TRBD1. The CDR3 sequence is 15 residues long. V lost 0 bases to trimming and J lost 5 bases; unmatched junction nucleotides: 4. Looked up from germline, CDR1 is SGHNT and CDR2 is YYREEE (reference sequence). The CDR3 sequence: CASSLGQGNDNEQFF. CDR3 DNA: TGTGCCAGCAGCTTGGGACAGGGGAACGACAATGAGCAGTTCTTC.

This clone appeared a few times. The rearrangement joins TRBV14 to TRBJ2-7; 11 bases are shared with TRBD1. CDR1 SGHDN and CDR2 FVKESK come from the germline V gene. The CDR3 sequence is 17 residues long. V was clipped by 4 bases and J by 4 bases; unmatched bases: 12. CDR3 bases: TGTGCCAGCAGCCCCCTCCGCCCCGGGACAGGGGGTTACGAGCAGTACTTC. This codes for CASSPLRPGTGGYEQYF.

As regards this clone: One junction end does not reproduce the germline sequence, and a read error may be involved. The same CDR3 is also encoded by other DNA sequences in this sample. This chain joins TRBV9 and TRBJ1-5; D may be TRBD1 (5 bases). This CDR3 spans 15 amino acids. Per the germline V gene, CDR1 is SGDLS and CDR2 is YYNGEE. Written as DNA, the CDR3 is TGTGCCAGCAGTGTAGCCCCGGGGGGGGATCAGCCCCAGCATTTT. Amino acids: CASSVAPGGDQPQHF.

The V and J genes are TRBV5-1 and TRBJ2-5; D is perhaps TRBD1 (6 bases). This CDR3 has 15 residues. CDR1 is SGHRS and CDR2 is YFSETQ in the germline V gene. V was clipped by 0 bases and J by 2 bases, with 11 bases between them. The DNA of the CDR3 is TGCGCCAGCAGCTTGGGGACAGTGAGGCAAGAGACCCAGTACTTC. Residues: CASSLGTVRQETQYF.

This chain joins TRBV5-6 and TRBJ2-1; 9 bases match TRBD1. CDR3 size: 16 residues. CDR1 SGHDT and CDR2 YYEEEE come from the germline V gene. Trimming cost V 0 bases and J 2 bases; bases outside gene matches: 3. Here the CDR3 DNA reads TGTGCCAGCAGCTTGGGGACAGGGGTTCCCTACAATGAGCAGTTCTTC. Its translation is CASSLGTGVPYNEQFF.

The rearrangement uses TRBV9 and TRBJ2-1; D is uncertain. Germline-derived CDR1 and CDR2 are SGDLS and YYNGEE. Trimming removed 0 bases at V and 3 bases at J, with 4 bases between. The CDR3 has 13 residues. Here the CDR3 DNA reads TGTGCCAGCAGCGTAGACAACTACAATGAGCAGTTCTTC. Translation: CASSVDNYNEQFF.

V gene TRBV6-1 combines with J gene TRBJ2-1; TRBD1 agrees at 9 bases. Germline CDR1 reads MNHNS; CDR2 reads SASEGT. The CDR3 spans 15 residues. V lost 7 bases and J lost 4; bases outside the gene matches: 8. Written as DNA, the CDR3 is TGTGCCAGCAATCTCCGGGACAGGGTTTACAATGAGCAGTTCTTC. It translates to CASNLRDRVYNEQFF.

This clone has just one count. J is TRBJ2-1 and V is TRBV19; the match to TRBD2 covers 9 bases. The germline V gene encodes CDR1 LNHDA and CDR2 SQIVND (reference sequence). The junction had 22 bases not matched to a gene; V was cut back by 3 bases and J by 7 bases. The CDR3 extends over 20 amino acids. CDR3 in amino acids: CASSIHPRPLTSGSANEQFF. In DNA form, the CDR3 reads TGTGCCAGTAGTATCCACCCTCGGCCTCTGACTAGCGGATCGGCAAATGAGCAGTTCTTC.

This clone appeared a single time. The chain carries TRBV19 and TRBJ1-6, with 7 bases that match TRBD1. Germline values: CDR1 LNHDA, CDR2 SQIVND (reference sequence). Unmatched junction bases numbered 4, after V lost 1 base and J lost 7 bases. This CDR3 region has 15 residues. For the CDR3, the DNA is TGTGCCAGTAGTATAGTGGGACAGCGGAATTCACCCCTCCACTTT. Amino acids: CASSIVGQRNSPLHF.

This sequence joins TRBV3-1 (or the pseudogene TRBV3-2) and TRBJ1-1; D not resolved. The CDR3 is 12 residues long. Germline lookup yields CDR1 LGHDT and CDR2 YNNKEL (reference sequence). Trimming cost V 4 bases and J 5 bases, with 8 bases left between them. The CDR3, as DNA: TGTGCCAGCAGCCGTACGAGGACTGAAGCTTTCTTT. As protein: CASSRTRTEAFF.

This chain connects TRBV7-9 to TRBJ1-1; D may be TRBD1 (6 bases). V lost 5 bases and J lost 1, with 11 bases in between. Germline V CDR1 and CDR2: SEHNR, FQNEAQ (reference sequence). The CDR3 extends over 14 amino acids. The CDR3 nucleotides read TGTGCCAGCAGCCCCTGGACAGCGAACACTGAAGCTTTCTTT. Translating it yields CASSPWTANTEAFF. The full variable domain, completed using reference TRBV7-9 and TRBJ1-1, is DTGVSQNPRHKITKRGQNVTFRCDPISEHNRLYWYRQTLGQGPEFLTYFQNEAQLEKSRLLSDRFSAERPKGSFSTLEIQRTEQGDSAMYLCASSPWTANTEAFFGQGTRLTVV.

The chain combines TRBV2 with TRBJ1-5; D is possibly TRBD1 (5 bases). V shed 5 bases and J shed 7 bases, with 12 bases lying between them. CDR3 length: 13 residues. Germline V gives CDR1 SNHLY, CDR2 FYNNEI. Here the CDR3 reads CASSWGESQPQHF. In nucleotides, the CDR3 is TGTGCCAGCAGTTGGGGGGAATCACAGCCCCAGCATTTT.

This clone was seen only once. The V and J genes are TRBV28 and TRBJ1-2, with D perhaps TRBD1 (6 bases). Trimming shortened V by 0 bases and J by 7 bases, and 12 bases separated the two germline ends. Germline assignment: CDR1 MDHEN and CDR2 SYDVKM. CDR3 length: 14 residues. The CDR3 DNA is TGTGCCAGCAGTTTATGGGGGGCAATAGGTGGCTACACCTTC. Translation: CASSLWGAIGGYTF.